Below, 27 T cell receptor beta chains from the same sample are listed, as sequenced in a study of regulatory T cells in long-lasting Graves disease. Building the TCR beta libraries relied on iRepertoire HTBI primers, and CDR3 regions underwent Arm-PCR. TCRdb re-analysed the multiplex PCR reads in MiXCR, keeping a single row per CDR3 protein. The sample holds 350,000 to 450,000 distinct CDR3 sequences, 15% seen once. The time point: newly diagnosed GD, antithyroid drugs for less than 3 months. After RNA was extracted from PBMCs, the TCR library was made from it. The same data also contributed to another study, on T cells in Graves' hyperthyroidism and ophthalmopathy.

This specimen consisted of peripheral blood mononuclear cells (PBMCs), obtained at new diagnosis, from a patient treated with antithyroid drugs. The receptors shown here come from a woman in her 30s with Graves disease.

This sequence joins TRBV7-2 and TRBJ1-2; D not certain. CDR1 and CDR2 from the germline V gene are SGHTA and FQGNSA. Trimming took 2 bases from V and 1 from J, leaving 8 bases between them. The CDR3 consists of 14 residues. The CDR3 here is CASSLLADNYGYTF. The CDR3 DNA follows: TGTGCCAGCAGCTTACTGGCAGATAACTATGGCTACACCTTC.

This clonotype came up many times. The rearrangement links TRBV20-1 to TRBJ2-3, with unresolved D. Trimming left V 0 bases short and J 3 bases short, with 7 bases between. In germline, CDR1 is DFQATT, CDR2 SNEGSKA (reference sequence). This CDR3 region has 13 residues. DNA for the CDR3: TGCAGTGCTAGAGATAAGTGGACAGATACGCAGTATTTT. This gives the protein CSARDKWTDTQYF.

This chain links TRBV7-8 with TRBJ2-4; 11 bases are a match to TRBD1. The CDR3 totals 19 residues. CDR1 is SGHVS, CDR2 FQNEAQ, per germline. The V and J ends lost 0 bases and 1 base, in that order; junction bases with no gene match: 8. The CDR3 reads CASSLAGQGANWAKNIQYF. The CDR3 bases are TGTGCCAGCAGCTTAGCAGGACAGGGGGCAAACTGGGCCAAAAACATTCAGTACTTC.

This clonotype was seen ten or more times. The J gene is TRBJ2-7, the V gene TRBV13, with TRBD2 matching over 7 bases. Germline CDR1 and CDR2: PRHDT and FYEKMQ (reference sequence). The V gene end was trimmed by 6 bases and the J gene end by 1 base; junction bases not matched to a gene: 9. The CDR3 totals 15 residues. This CDR3 reads CASSRGGSRSYEQYF. DNA of the CDR3: TGTGCCAGCAGTAGGGGCGGGAGCCGTTCCTACGAGCAGTACTTC.

This clonotype has just a few counts. A read error may produce the germline difference seen at one junction end. The V gene is TRBV18, the J gene TRBJ2-3; 14 bases map to TRBD2. This CDR3 is built from 15 residues. Germline CDR1 is KGHSH and CDR2 is LQKENI. CDR3 amino acids: CASSTGLAGGGEQSF. CDR3 nucleotide sequence: TGTGCCAGCTCAACAGGACTAGCGGGAGGTGGTGAGCAGTCCTTC.

This clonotype was counted at least ten times. The V gene is TRBV4-1, the J gene TRBJ2-4; D gene uncertain. Per germline, CDR1 MGHRA and CDR2 YSYEKL. This CDR3 spans 16 amino acids. V shed 1 base and J shed 1 base, with 11 bases lying between them. For the CDR3, the DNA is TGCGCCAGCAGCCAAGGGGGTGTGGGGGCCAAAAACATTCAGTACTTC. Protein product: CASSQGGVGAKNIQYF.

In its sample, this clonotype was seen many times. The V and J genes are TRBV7-7 and TRBJ2-1; the match to TRBD2 covers 16 bases. Germline CDR1 is SSHAT and CDR2 is FNYEAQ (reference sequence). The junction had 3 bases not matched to a gene; V was cut back by 1 base and J by 6 bases. The CDR3 extends over 17 amino acids. CDR3 sequence (DNA): TGTGCCAGCAGCTTAGGAGGGACTAGCGGGAGGGCCAATGAGCAGTTCTTC. Translating gives CASSLGGTSGRANEQFF.

The chain links TRBV18 to TRBJ2-6; the match to TRBD1 covers 7 bases. Trimming at V came to 3 bases and at J to 0 bases, leaving 5 bases not matched to a gene. The CDR3 has 17 amino acids. Germline CDR1 KGHSH, CDR2 LQKENI. CDR3 nucleotides: TGTGCCAGCTCACCTGTACAGGGGACCTCTGGGGCCAACGTCCTGACTTTC. It yields the protein CASSPVQGTSGANVLTF.

This clonotype appeared once. Here the CDR3 DNA reads TGTGCCAGCCTGCCGGGACAGATTGCAACTAATGAAAAACTGTTTTTT. This sequence encodes CASLPGQIATNEKLFF. The V call is TRBV18, the J call TRBJ1-4; the match to TRBD1 covers 7 bases. The J segment lost 0 bases and the V segment lost 8 bases, leaving 9 bases of the junction unmatched. CDR3 size: 16 residues. Germline V gene lookup returns CDR1 KGHSH and CDR2 LQKENI.

This clonotype was counted a few times. The DNA of the CDR3 is TGTGCCACCCTGCGGGAGGCCTGGGGGGAGACCCAGTACTTC. The encoded protein is CATLREAWGETQYF. The chain joins TRBV7-9 to TRBJ2-5; 8 bases agree with TRBD2. This CDR3 is 14 amino acids long. CDR1 SEHNR and CDR2 FQNEAQ come from the germline V gene (reference sequence). The V and J ends lost 10 bases and 5 bases, in that order; junction bases with no gene match: 12.

With respect to this clonotype: Possible read error: a much larger clone is one base away. Likely a read error: the CDR3 ends without its conserved phenylalanine or tryptophan. The V and J genes are TRBV30 and TRBJ2-5; 7 nucleotides line up with TRBD2. This CDR3 contains 14 residues. The V and J ends lost 2 bases and 4 bases, in that order; junction bases with no gene match: 7. Germline CDR1 and CDR2: GTSNPN and SVGIG (reference sequence). As DNA, the CDR3 is TGTGCCTGGAGTACGTTCTTAGCGGGAGAGACCCAGTACCTC. As protein: CAWSTFLAGETQYL.

This clonotype was seen ten or more times. V and J are TRBV4-1 and TRBJ2-7; 9 nucleotides match TRBD2. After removal of 6 bases from V and 2 bases from J, the junction contained 5 bases not matched to a gene. The CDR3 totals 14 residues. Germline V gene lookup returns CDR1 MGHRA and CDR2 YSYEKL. The CDR3 region is CASRLAGSAYEQYF. The CDR3 coding sequence is TGCGCCAGCAGGCTAGCGGGATCGGCCTACGAGCAGTACTTC.

The rearrangement joins TRBV5-1 to TRBJ2-3, with 9 bases that match TRBD2. CDR1 is SGHRS and CDR2 is YFSETQ in the germline V gene. This CDR3 has 16 residues. Unmatched junction bases numbered 12, after V lost 6 bases and J lost 4 bases. The CDR3 nucleotides read TGCGCCAGCATGTTGGCGGGAGGGCCGGGGGCAGATACGCAGTATTTT. Encoded protein: CASMLAGGPGADTQYF.

In its sample, this clonotype was seen a few times. The CDR3 loop reads CASSQEVTSGRLNYEQYF. The DNA for the CDR3 is TGTGCCAGCAGCCAAGAAGTGACTAGCGGGAGACTTAACTACGAGCAGTACTTC. This rearrangement joins TRBV3-1 to TRBJ2-7, with 12 bases lining up with TRBD2. The junction had 9 bases not matched to a gene; V was cut back by 0 bases and J by 3 bases. There are 18 residues in the CDR3. Germline CDR1 reads LGHDT; CDR2 reads YNNKEL (reference sequence).

With regard to this clonotype: The DNA is omitted, as the CDR3 cannot be located on it reliably, and the CDR3 follows TCRdb's listing. The chain combines TRBV27 with TRBJ2-1; the table's D gene call, TRBD1, was not cross checked with the DNA. CDR1 MNHEY and CDR2 SMNVEV come from the germline V gene (reference sequence). The CDR3 has 12 amino acids, counting both end residues. The chain's CDR3 is CASSIVGTGAFF.

This clonotype has at least ten counts. This rearrangement joins TRBV28 to TRBJ2-3, with 7 bases matching TRBD2. V trimming: 4 bases; J trimming: 1 base; junction bases outside the gene matches: 14. The CDR3 totals 18 residues. Germline V gives CDR1 MDHEN, CDR2 SYDVKM. This chain's CDR3 is CASSSSLQRAGGTDTQYF. The CDR3 bases are TGTGCCAGCAGTTCCTCCCTCCAACGGGCGGGAGGCACAGATACGCAGTATTTT.

V and J are TRBV7-9 and TRBJ2-3; TRBD2 aligns across 10 bases. V shed 10 bases and J 5 bases; nucleotides not matched to a gene: 9. CDR1 SEHNR and CDR2 FQNEAQ come from the germline V gene (reference sequence). The CDR3 extends over 14 amino acids. Written as DNA, the CDR3 is TGTGCCACCCCGGGGGAGCGGGAGGGAGATACGCAGTATTTT. As protein: CATPGEREGDTQYF.

This clonotype was seen a few times. V is TRBV12-3 or TRBV12-4 and J is TRBJ2-4; 7 bases map to TRBD2. V gave up 2 bases and J gave up 5 bases; unmatched junction bases: 3. The length of the CDR3 is 14 residues. Written as DNA, the CDR3 is TGTGCCAGCAGTTTATGGCTAGCGGAAAACATTCAGTACTTC. This codes for CASSLWLAENIQYF.

This clonotype was picked up a small number of times. V usage is TRBV6-9 and J usage is TRBJ2-2; D might be TRBD1 or TRBD2, each matching 5 bases. The CDR3 runs to 15 residues. V lost 3 bases to trimming and J lost 6 bases, with 14 bases between them. Germline-derived CDR1 and CDR2 are MNHGY and SVAAGI. The CDR3 protein is CASSYRWGFAGELFF. CDR3 sequence (DNA): TGTGCCAGCAGTTACCGGTGGGGGTTTGCCGGGGAGCTGTTTTTT.

In its sample, this clonotype was seen many times. The gene calls are TRBV18 and TRBJ2-2; TRBD2 might be the D (6 bases). V lost 5 bases to trimming and J lost 7 bases, with 14 bases between them. The CDR3 consists of 14 residues. The V gene's germline CDR1 is KGHSH and CDR2 LQKENI. The CDR3 sequence is CASSSRGSDGELFF. The DNA of the CDR3 is TGTGCCAGCTCATCGCGGGGATCCGACGGGGAGCTGTTTTTT.

This clonotype was counted ten times or more. The chain has TRBV18 and TRBJ1-2, with TRBD1 as a possible D gene (6 bases). CDR1 and CDR2 (germline): KGHSH, LQKENI. Trimming took 3 bases from V and 4 from J, leaving 6 bases between them. The CDR3 is 12 residues long. CDR3 DNA: TGTGCCAGCTCACCGGACAGCTATGGCTACACCTTC. Its translation is CASSPDSYGYTF. The whole variable domain, remainder taken from reference TRBV18 and TRBJ1-2, is NAGVMQNPRHLVRRRGQEARLRCSPMKGHSHVYWYRQLPEEGLKFMVYLQKENIIDESGMPKERFSAEFPKEGPSILRIQQVVRGDSAAYFCASSPDSYGYTFGSGTRLTVV.

This clonotype came up a few times. The rearrangement uses TRBV7-8 and TRBJ2-7, with D tentatively TRBD1 or TRBD2 (5 bases each). Between the trimmed V and J ends, which lost 5 bases and 8 bases, there was a span of 22 bases. The CDR3 runs 15 residues. Looked up from germline, CDR1 is SGHVS and CDR2 is FQNEAQ. Here the CDR3 reads CASSLGRSGTKKQYF. The DNA of the CDR3 is TGTGCCAGCAGCCTTGGTCGTTCGGGGACCAAGAAGCAGTACTTC.

The rearrangement uses TRBV18 and TRBJ2-1; D could derive from TRBD1 or TRBD2 (5 bases each). Trimming left V 8 bases short and J 8 bases short, with 13 bases between. The CDR3 loop spans 12 amino acids. Germline CDR1 is KGHSH and CDR2 is LQKENI. The CDR3 reads CASGEGLDEQFF. CDR3 DNA: TGTGCCAGCGGAGAGGGGCTCGATGAGCAGTTCTTC.

This clonotype was seen ten or more times. The chain employs TRBV14 and TRBJ2-3, with D perhaps TRBD1 (5 bases). CDR1 is SGHDN and CDR2 is FVKESK in the germline V gene. This CDR3 contains 14 residues. The V and J ends lost 4 bases and 5 bases respectively, with 13 bases between them. CDR3 protein: CASSPDSFGDTQYF. As DNA, the CDR3 is TGTGCCAGCAGCCCTGACAGCTTCGGAGATACGCAGTATTTT.

Concerning this clonotype: It may be a read error: a sequence one base away is much more abundant. CDR3 sequence reads: CASSLGGLIDHEQYF. In DNA form, the CDR3 reads TGTGCCAGCAGCTTGGGGGGACTAATAGACCACGAGCAGTACTTC. The chain joins TRBV5-6 to TRBJ2-3; 7 bases match TRBD2. The J call may be in error: the DNA end matches TRBJ2-7 better. There are 15 residues in the CDR3. Looked up from germline, CDR1 is SGHDT and CDR2 is YYEEEE.

This clonotype has a count of ten or more. V and J are TRBV24-1 and TRBJ1-5, with D unresolved. V gave up 4 bases and J gave up 5 bases, with 11 bases separating them. The CDR3 has 14 residues. Germline V CDR1 and CDR2: KGHDR, SFDVKD. CDR3 residues: CATSEFKSYQPQHF. For the CDR3, the DNA is TGTGCCACCAGTGAATTTAAGTCCTATCAGCCCCAGCATTTT.

This clonotype occurred many times. This sequence joins TRBV7-3 and TRBJ2-2, with no clear D. CDR1 and CDR2 from the germline V gene are SGHTA and FQGTGA. The CDR3 length is 16 residues. Trimming shortened V by 4 bases and J by 0 bases, and 12 bases separated the two germline ends. CDR3 in amino acids: CASSSATRANTGELFF. CDR3 DNA sequence: TGTGCCAGCAGCTCGGCCACCCGTGCGAACACCGGGGAGCTGTTTTTT.